Sequencing of this T cell receptor (beta chain) was carried out in a study of T-cell memory formation after mild COVID-19. The CDR3 is 16 residues long. V was pared by 0 bases and J by 2 bases, with 10 bases between. Germline CDR1 and CDR2: LGHNA and YSLEER. This clonotype was counted a few times. A 5'RACE reaction primed in the constant segment made cDNA libraries of TCR alpha and TCR beta, and these carried sample barcodes and UMIs. TCRdb fed the 5' RACE reads into MiXCR, producing one record per CDR3 protein. Of around 410,000 distinct CDR3 sequences listed, roughly a quarter are singletons. What was sequenced was PBMCs or a T cell subset sorted from them (not recorded which). This sequence originates from an adult woman who had mild COVID-19 (a few samples of this study predate the infection). Cell type and time point are not known. The chain is built from TRBV4-3 and TRBJ2-2, with D perhaps matching TRBD2 (5 bases). The CDR3 reads CASSQEAGLNTGELFF. The CDR3 DNA reads as TGCGCCAGCAGCCAAGAAGCCGGACTCAACACCGGGGAGCTGTTTTTT.